This T cell receptor beta chain was observed in a study of cytomegalovirus exposure and HLA in healthy donors. A multiplex PCR was run with 60 Vbeta primers and 13 Jbeta primers. As processed by the authors: Later, an analysis found tens of millions of unique TCR beta chains, and some 10 million of these were shared. The data were produced by immunoSEQ multiplex PCR, yet TCRdb's version contains in-frame clones alone and is incomplete. V and J calls and clone size are as listed in that table; D and trimming were resolved from the DNA. The repertoire holds 130,000 or so clones, approximately 64% seen once, with 2% to 2.5% in the top ten. Trimming removed 5 bases from V and 8 bases from J; junction bases left unmatched: 7. Germline V gene lookup returns CDR1 SGHRS and CDR2 YFSETQ. The CDR3 totals 14 residues. General study findings and limits: With further analysis later on, most CMV-associated TCR beta chains appeared HLA-restricted. Equally common other TCR beta chains were less clonally expanded than HLA-associated ones, a later analysis found. The authors enumerated over 150 TCR beta chains as linked to cytomegalovirus.

This clone appeared a single time. Antigen: not known. The receptor's source is a woman in her 40s in good health and CMV-seronegative. The sample consisted of PBMCs. V and J are TRBV5-1 and TRBJ1-4; 9 nucleotides align to TRBD1. CDR3 sequence reads: CASRPDRGGEKLFF. The CDR3 DNA reads TGCGCCAGCAGGCCGGACAGGGGAGGGGAAAAACTGTTTTTT.